This T cell receptor (beta chain) was sequenced in a study of cytomegalovirus exposure and HLA in healthy donors. Study observations and caveats: Association with HLA alleles at 0.05 false discovery rate was found for 15,000 to 20,000 TCR beta sequences in a later analysis.

The PCR employed 60 Vbeta primers together with 13 Jbeta primers. Method: immunoSEQ multiplex PCR; TCRdb's copy keeps in-frame clones and lacks some. Of 200,000 to 250,000 clones listed, roughly 80% were seen once; the top ten hold under 0.25%. V lost 4 bases and J lost 5; bases outside the gene matches: 3. Germline V gene sequence: CDR1 SGDLS, CDR2 YYNGEE. This CDR3 region has 15 residues. As to this clone: Its antigen is unknown.

This clonotype originated in a girl aged 2 to 9 in good health and CMV-seronegative. This chain uses TRBV9 with TRBJ2-2, with 12 nucleotides matching TRBD2. Specimen: PBMCs. This CDR3 reads CASSHTSGGTGELFF. CDR3 nucleotide sequence: TGTGCCAGCAGCCACACTAGCGGGGGGACCGGGGAGCTGTTTTTT.